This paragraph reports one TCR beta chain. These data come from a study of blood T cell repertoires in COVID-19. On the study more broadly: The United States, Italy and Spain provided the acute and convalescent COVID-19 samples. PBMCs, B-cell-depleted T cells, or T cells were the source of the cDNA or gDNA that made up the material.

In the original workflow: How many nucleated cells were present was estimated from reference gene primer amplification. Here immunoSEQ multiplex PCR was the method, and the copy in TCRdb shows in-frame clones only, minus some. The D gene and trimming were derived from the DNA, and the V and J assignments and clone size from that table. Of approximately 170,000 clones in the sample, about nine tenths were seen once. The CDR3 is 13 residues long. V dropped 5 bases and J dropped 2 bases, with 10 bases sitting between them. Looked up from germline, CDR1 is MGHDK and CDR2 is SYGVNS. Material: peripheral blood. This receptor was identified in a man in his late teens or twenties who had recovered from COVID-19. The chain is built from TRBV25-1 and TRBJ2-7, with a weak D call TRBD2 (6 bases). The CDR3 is CASSPGGTYEQYF. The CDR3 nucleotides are TGTGCCAGCAGTCCCGGGGGAACCTACGAGCAGTACTTC.